These T cell receptor beta chains were read from a single sample in a study of blood T cell repertoires in COVID-19. Sequencing used immunoSEQ multiplex PCR; TCRdb keeps in-frame clones, though not all of them. The sample shows some 290,000 clones, around 90% of them seen only once. The sequenced sample consisted of peripheral blood. Receptors were obtained from a woman aged 35 to 49 with COVID-19, enrolled during active disease. The CDR3 runs from the conserved cysteine through the conserved F or W. A D gene is named only where the DNA matches it firmly. Clone size, where shown, is once, few, many, or a class for clones that have expanded.

clone size: -; V gene: TRBV5-4; J gene: TRBJ2-1; D gene: -; CDR3 DNA: TGTGCCAGCAGCAGCTGGCTCGGGGATGAGCAGTTCTTC; CDR3 protein: CASSSWLGDEQFF
clone size: -; V gene: TRBV9; J gene: TRBJ1-3; D gene: -; CDR3 DNA: TGTGCCAGCAGCGTCTCGGACTGGGATTCTGGAAACACCATATATTTT; CDR3 protein: CASSVSDWDSGNTIYF
clone size: once; V gene: TRBV2; J gene: TRBJ1-1; D gene: -; CDR3 DNA: TGTGCCAGCTGCCCCTCTCCGGGCACTGAAGCTTTCTTT; CDR3 protein: CASCPSPGTEAFF
clone size: -; V gene: TRBV3-1/TRBV3-2; J gene: TRBJ2-1; D gene: TRBD1; CDR3 DNA: TGTGCCAGCAGCCAAGATGATCTGGGACAGCGGCAGAACAATGAGCAGTTCTTC; CDR3 protein: CASSQDDLGQRQNNEQFF
clone size: -; V gene: TRBV30; J gene: TRBJ2-1; D gene: TRBD2; CDR3 DNA: TGTGCCTGGAGTGTATTTAGCGGGAGTTACAATGAGCAGTTCTTC; CDR3 protein: CAWSVFSGSYNEQFF
clone size: -; V gene: TRBV5-1; J gene: TRBJ2-7; D gene: -; CDR3 DNA: TGCGCCAGCAGCGTTGGGACATATCCTAACGAGCAGTACTTC; CDR3 protein: CASSVGTYPNEQYF
clone size: once; V gene: TRBV4-2; J gene: TRBJ2-4; D gene: TRBD2; CDR3 DNA: TGTGCCAGCAGCCCGAGCGGGGGGAGTTCCAAAAACATTCAGTACTTC; CDR3 protein: CASSPSGGSSKNIQYF
clone size: once; V gene: TRBV6-5; J gene: TRBJ1-2; D gene: TRBD1; CDR3 DNA: TGTGCCAGCAGTCACAGGGGGACAAACTATGGCTACACCTTC; CDR3 protein: CASSHRGTNYGYTF
clone size: -; V gene: TRBV15; J gene: TRBJ2-2; D gene: TRBD1; CDR3 DNA: TGTGCCACCAATGCAGGGGGCCCGAACACCGGGGAGCTGTTTTTT; CDR3 protein: CATNAGGPNTGELFF
clone size: few; V gene: TRBV7-2; J gene: TRBJ1-5; D gene: TRBD1; CDR3 DNA: TGTGCCAGCAGCGCCCGGACAGGGGGCAATCAGCCCCAGCATTTT; CDR3 protein: CASSARTGGNQPQHF